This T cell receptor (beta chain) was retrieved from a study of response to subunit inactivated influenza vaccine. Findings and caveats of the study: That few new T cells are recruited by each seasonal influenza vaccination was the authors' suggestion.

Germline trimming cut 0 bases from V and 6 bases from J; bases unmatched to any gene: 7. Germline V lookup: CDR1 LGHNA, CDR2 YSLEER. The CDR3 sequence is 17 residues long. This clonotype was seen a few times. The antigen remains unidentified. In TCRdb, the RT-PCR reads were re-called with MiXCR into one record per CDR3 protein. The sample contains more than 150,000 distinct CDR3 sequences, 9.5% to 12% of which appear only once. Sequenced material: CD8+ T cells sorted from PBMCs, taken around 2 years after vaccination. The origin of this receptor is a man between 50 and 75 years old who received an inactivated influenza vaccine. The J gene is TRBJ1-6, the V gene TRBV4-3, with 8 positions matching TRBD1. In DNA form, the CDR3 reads TGCGCCAGCAGCCAAGATGTCCAAGACAGGGGTAATTCACCCCTCCACTTT. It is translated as CASSQDVQDRGNSPLHF.